This T cell receptor beta chain came from a study of blood T cells in healthy people across ages. Individuals who donated were healthy Caucasians from Russia aged about 6 to 100. Next came a second PCR, run for roughly 6 to 11 cycles, which used a sample-barcoded 5' primer along with a J-beta primer mix. TCRdb used MiXCR to reprocess the 5' RACE reads, holding one entry per CDR3 protein. The sample has about 1.6 million distinct CDR3 sequences; roughly 32% are singletons. Trimming shortened V by 10 bases and J by 2 bases, and 12 bases separated the two germline ends. The length of the CDR3 is 12 residues. Per germline, CDR1 MDHEN and CDR2 SYDVKM.

Material: blood. The TCR sequence derives from a woman in her twenties or thirties in good health. This chain connects TRBV28 to TRBJ2-7; weak D call: TRBD2 (6 bases). The CDR3 loop reads CATRRAPYEQYF. The DNA of the CDR3 is TGTGCCACGCGGAGGGCCCCCTACGAGCAGTACTTC.